The 23 T cell receptor beta chains below come from one sample, sequenced in a study of blood T cell repertoires in COVID-19. Profiled with immunoSEQ multiplex PCR; TCRdb holds only in-frame clones, not every one. The sample gives about 480,000 clones, 85% to 90% of which show up once; roughly 7.3% is in the top ten. The specimen sequenced was peripheral blood. Source of these receptors: a woman between 50 and 59 years old with COVID-19, enrolled during active disease.

This clone was detected only once. The CDR3 region is CASSQDSTGEVGAFF. The CDR3 DNA follows: TGCGCCAGCAGCCAAGATTCAACGGGGGAGGTTGGGGCTTTCTTT. The chain combines TRBV4-1 with TRBJ1-1, with a weak D call TRBD1 (5 bases). The CDR3 sequence is 15 residues long. Germline V gene data show CDR1 as MGHRA and CDR2 as YSYEKL. V lost 0 bases to trimming and J lost 11 bases, with 19 bases between them.

The rearrangement joins TRBV6-6 to TRBJ2-5; 9 bases are shared with TRBD2. Trimming removed 7 bases from V and 1 base from J; junction bases left unmatched: 7. Germline CDR1 and CDR2: MNHNY and SVGAGI (reference sequence). The CDR3 has 15 amino acids. The CDR3 region is CASIIYSGGQETQYF. In DNA, the CDR3 is TGTGCCAGCATTATATATAGCGGGGGCCAAGAGACCCAGTACTTC.

The chain has TRBV6-5 and TRBJ2-4, with TRBD1 matching over 7 bases. Germline-derived CDR1 and CDR2 are MNHEY and SVGAGI. Losses at the gene ends were 2 bases for V and 9 bases for J; bases not matched to a gene: 4. The CDR3 extends over 13 amino acids. The CDR3 sequence: CASSYDRASIQYF. For the CDR3, the DNA is TGTGCCAGCAGTTACGACAGGGCCAGCATTCAGTACTTC.

This clone was observed a single time. The chain couples TRBV6-6 to TRBJ1-2; possibly TRBD1 for D (6 bases). Per the germline V gene, CDR1 is MNHNY and CDR2 is SVGAGI (reference sequence). The CDR3 runs to 14 residues. V lost 2 bases, J lost 4 bases, and 11 bases lay in between. The CDR3: CASSYGGSTYGYTF. The CDR3, as DNA: TGTGCCAGCAGTTACGGGGGCAGTACCTATGGCTACACCTTC.

This chain links TRBV7-6 with TRBJ1-6, with D maybe TRBD1 (5 bases). Trimming took off 2 bases at V and 6 bases at J, with 14 bases between the two ends. Germline CDR1 is SGHVS and CDR2 is FNYEAQ. This CDR3 is built from 16 residues. DNA of the CDR3: TGTGCCAGCAGCTTAAGCGGGGGACGGATTAATTCACCCCTCCACTTT. This sequence encodes CASSLSGGRINSPLHF.

Worth noting for this clone: The same CDR3 arises from other DNA sequences in this sample as well. This chain uses TRBV3-1 (or the pseudogene TRBV3-2) with TRBJ2-1; 12 nucleotides agree with TRBD2. The CDR3 is made up of 14 amino acids. The V segment lost 6 bases and the J segment 3 bases; nucleotides outside the gene matches: 0. Germline loops: CDR1 LGHDT, CDR2 YNNKEL (reference sequence). CDR3 bases: TGTGCCAGCAGACTAGCGGGGGGCTACAATGAGCAGTTCTTC. Its translation: CASRLAGGYNEQFF.

The V call is TRBV3-1 (or the pseudogene TRBV3-2), the J call TRBJ1-1, with D possibly TRBD1 on 6 matching bases. The length of the CDR3 is 14 residues. Trimming removed 4 bases from V and 7 bases from J, with 16 bases in between. Germline assignment: CDR1 LGHDT and CDR2 YNNKEL (reference sequence). The CDR3 region is CASSPDRTANEAFF. In DNA form, the CDR3 reads TGTGCCAGCAGCCCAGACCGGACAGCAAATGAAGCTTTCTTT.

V is TRBV7-2 and J is TRBJ1-2; D possibly corresponds to TRBD1 (5 bases). Per the germline V gene, CDR1 is SGHTA and CDR2 is FQGNSA. V lost 2 bases to trimming and J lost 7 bases, with 8 bases between them. The CDR3 is made up of 12 amino acids. CDR3 sequence reads: CASSLSGVGYTF. In DNA form, the CDR3 reads TGTGCCAGCAGCTTATCGGGGGTTGGCTACACCTTC. The variable domain in full, completed from reference TRBV7-2 and TRBJ1-2, reads GAGVSQSPSNKVTEKGKDVELRCDPISGHTALYWYRQSLGQGLEFLIYFQGNSAPDKSGLPSDRFSAERTGGSVSTLTIQRTQQEDSAVYLCASSLSGVGYTFGSGTRLTVV.

This rearrangement joins TRBV30 to TRBJ2-5, with no clear D. Germline assignment: CDR1 GTSNPN and CDR2 SVGIG (reference sequence). This CDR3 spans 12 amino acids. Trimming cost V 5 bases and J 3 bases, with 10 bases left between them. CDR3 bases: TGTGCCTGGTCCCGGGTGAAAGAGACCCAGTACTTC. Amino acids: CAWSRVKETQYF.

This clone was counted once. The chain has TRBV30 and TRBJ2-2; 9 bases match TRBD2. Per the germline V gene, CDR1 is GTSNPN and CDR2 is SVGIG (reference sequence). This CDR3 has 18 residues. The junction had 13 bases not matched to a gene; V was cut back by 0 bases and J by 5 bases. CDR3 sequence: CAWSVVSGGHARTGELFF. DNA of the CDR3: TGTGCCTGGAGTGTCGTAAGCGGGGGGCACGCGAGGACCGGGGAGCTGTTTTTT.

The CDR3 is CASSEGGNYNEQFF. CDR3 nucleotides: TGCGCCAGCAGTGAGGGAGGGAACTACAATGAGCAGTTCTTC. This chain uses TRBV10-1 with TRBJ2-1; tentatively, D is TRBD2 (6 bases). The CDR3 is 14 amino acids. The germline V gene encodes CDR1 WNHNN and CDR2 SYGVQD (reference sequence). Deletions cut 2 bases from V and 3 bases from J, with 8 bases between.

The chain uses TRBV4-1 and TRBJ1-5; D remains unclear. The ends were cut back, 1 base at V and 3 bases at J, with 13 bases in the middle. Germline V gene sequence: CDR1 MGHRA, CDR2 YSYEKL. The CDR3 spans 16 residues. The CDR3 loop reads CASSQGRGNYNQPQHF. CDR3 coding DNA: TGCGCCAGCAGCCAAGGGAGAGGAAACTACAATCAGCCCCAGCATTTT.

The chain has TRBV12-3 or TRBV12-4 and TRBJ1-2; no firm D call. Trimming took off 5 bases at V and 4 bases at J, with 11 bases between the two ends. The CDR3 runs 13 residues. The CDR3 reads CASSLGASYGYTF. In nucleotides, the CDR3 is TGTGCCAGCAGTCTCGGTGCGAGCTATGGCTACACCTTC.

V is TRBV3-1 (or the pseudogene TRBV3-2) and J is TRBJ1-5; a possible D gene is TRBD1 (5 bases). Germline V gene sequence: CDR1 LGHDT, CDR2 YNNKEL (reference sequence). This CDR3 has 15 residues. V was clipped by 1 base and J by 6 bases, with 13 bases between them. The CDR3 bases are TGTGCCAGCAGCCAAGGAAAGCAGGGTAGTCAGCCCCAGCATTTT. Its translation: CASSQGKQGSQPQHF.

This chain joins TRBV5-1 and TRBJ2-1; 9 bases line up with TRBD2. CDR1 SGHRS and CDR2 YFSETQ come from the germline V gene. The CDR3 length is 15 residues. The V and J ends lost 2 bases and 7 bases, in that order; junction bases with no gene match: 7. The CDR3 sequence is CASSLLAGDANEQFF. CDR3 DNA: TGCGCCAGCAGCTTACTAGCGGGCGATGCGAATGAGCAGTTCTTC.

The rearrangement joins TRBV30 to TRBJ2-2, with 7 bases fitting TRBD1. Per the germline V gene, CDR1 is GTSNPN and CDR2 is SVGIG (reference sequence). The CDR3 spans 15 residues. V lost 5 bases and J lost 1; bases outside the gene matches: 7. CDR3 coding DNA: TGTGCCTGGGATAGGGGGCCGAAGAACACCGGGGAGCTGTTTTTT. As protein: CAWDRGPKNTGELFF. Using reference TRBV30 and TRBJ2-2 for the parts outside the CDR3, the full variable domain is SQTIHQWPATLVQPVGSPLSLECTVEGTSNPNLYWYRQAAGRGLQLLFYSVGIGQISSEVPQNLSASRPQDRQFILSSKKLLLSDSGFYLCAWDRGPKNTGELFFGEGSRLTVL.

This chain joins TRBV19 and TRBJ2-3, with unresolved D. The length of the CDR3 is 15 residues. V dropped 11 bases and J dropped 0 bases, with 18 bases sitting between them. CDR1 and CDR2 from the germline V gene are LNHDA and SQIVND (reference sequence). CDR3 bases: TGTGCCTCATTATCGAGACTTTCTAGCACAGATACGCAGTATTTT. Translating it yields CASLSRLSSTDTQYF.

The DNA of the CDR3 is TGCGCCAGCAGCCAAGGCGGGGGTGGAGATACGCAGTATTTT. It specifies CASSQGGGGDTQYF. V and J are TRBV4-1 and TRBJ2-3, with 7 positions matching TRBD2. Germline CDR1 reads MGHRA; CDR2 reads YSYEKL. This CDR3 region has 14 residues. The V and J ends lost 1 base and 5 bases, in that order; junction bases with no gene match: 3.

V and J are TRBV5-4 and TRBJ2-2, with D possibly being TRBD2 (7 bases). V dropped 5 bases and J dropped 3 bases, with 14 bases sitting between them. This CDR3 comprises 15 residues. CDR1 is SGHNT and CDR2 is YYREEE in the germline V gene (reference sequence). The DNA of the CDR3 is TGTGCCAGCAGTCAGACGGGGGGCTACACCGGGGAGCTGTTTTTT. It specifies CASSQTGGYTGELFF.

The gene calls are TRBV19 and TRBJ2-3; D gene unclear. Per germline, CDR1 LNHDA and CDR2 SQIVND (reference sequence). The CDR3 consists of 16 residues. V was clipped by 6 bases and J by 2 bases, with 18 bases between them. DNA for the CDR3: TGTGCCAGTAGGGGTTTTGCGGAGCAATACACAGATACGCAGTATTTT. Residues: CASRGFAEQYTDTQYF.

The chain recombines TRBV9 with TRBJ1-6; D perhaps matches TRBD1 (5 bases). The CDR3 runs to 17 residues. V was pared by 1 base and J by 7 bases, with 18 bases between. The germline CDR1 and CDR2 sequences are SGDLS and YYNGEE. CDR3 DNA sequence: TGTGCCAGCAGCGTAAAGGGGTTTTTAGGCGTAAATTCACCCCTCCACTTT. This gives the protein CASSVKGFLGVNSPLHF.

The genes are TRBV10-2 and TRBJ2-7, with D possibly matching TRBD1 (6 bases). This CDR3 is built from 12 residues. Germline-derived CDR1 and CDR2 are WSHSY and SAAADI. The V and J ends lost 6 bases and 5 bases respectively, with 11 bases between them. The CDR3 DNA follows: TGCGCCAGCAGAGGATACAGGGACGAGCAGTACTTC. Encoded protein: CASRGYRDEQYF.

The chain recombines TRBV7-2 with TRBJ1-2, with a possible D match to TRBD1 (6 bases). V was pared by 5 bases and J by 12 bases, with 13 bases between. The germline V gene has CDR1 SGHTA and CDR2 FQGNSA. The CDR3 runs 11 residues. CDR3 in DNA: TGTGCCAGCAGCCCAGGGACACTTCACACCTTC. Its translation: CASSPGTLHTF.